The 2 T cell receptor beta chains in this list originate from one sample, sequenced in a study of blood T cell repertoires in COVID-19. This table comes from immunoSEQ multiplex PCR, and its TCRdb copy is limited to in-frame clones, with some not included. Among some 190,000 clones listed, roughly 84% were seen once. Material: peripheral blood. All receptors come from a person aged 65 to 85 with COVID-19, enrolled during active disease.

This clone was recorded a few times. The chain uses TRBV13 and TRBJ1-2; a possible D gene is TRBD1 (5 bases). The germline gives CDR1 PRHDT, CDR2 FYEKMQ (reference sequence). The CDR3 is made up of 13 amino acids. V was shortened by 1 base and J by 7 bases, with 10 bases between the two germline ends. CDR3 DNA sequence: TGTGCCAGCAGCTTAGCGTCAGGGTCTGGCTACACCTTC. Residues: CASSLASGSGYTF.

The chain uses TRBV5-1 and TRBJ2-5, with 9 bases aligning to TRBD2. This CDR3 comprises 14 residues. Germline V gene data show CDR1 as SGHRS and CDR2 as YFSETQ. With V trimmed by 4 bases and J by 5 bases, 6 bases remained unmatched. CDR3 sequence reads: CASSGSSGKETQYF. In DNA, the CDR3 is TGCGCCAGCAGCGGTTCTAGCGGGAAGGAGACCCAGTACTTC.